Reported below is one TCR beta chain. These data come from a study of beta chain features in type 1 diabetes. Between the trimmed V and J ends, which lost 3 bases and 0 bases, there was a span of 12 bases. CDR1 GTSNPN and CDR2 SVGIG come from the germline V gene (reference sequence). The CDR3 contains 14 residues. What was sequenced were expressed TCRB transcripts, since all of the isolated RNA had been reverse transcribed. TCRdb's table, derived via immunoSEQ multiplex PCR, lists solely in-frame clones and lacks some. The sample gives about 220,000 clones, about a tenth of which show up once; 1% to 1.5% is in the top ten.

This clonotype was sampled from a man between 18 and 35 years old in good health. The specimen sequenced was central memory CD4+ T cells from blood. V gene TRBV30 combines with J gene TRBJ2-7; D is uncertain. DNA of the CDR3: TGTGCCTGGAGGAGGCTGGGGTTCTCCTACGAGCAGTACTTC. Residues: CAWRRLGFSYEQYF.